These T cell receptor beta chains were read from a single sample in a study of T cells after posttransplantation cyclophosphamide. The protocol was immunoSEQ multiplex PCR, while the TCRdb copy is restricted to in-frame clones and leaves out a portion. The sample includes about 52,000 clones, around 94% seen only once; the top ten take 2.5% to 3.5%. Material: PBMCs. These receptors originate from a woman aged 30 to 39 in good health and a related stem cell transplant donor. Both conserved end residues are part of each CDR3. A D gene is named only where the DNA matches it firmly. Only some rows state a clone size, as once, few, many or a class for expanded clones.

abundance,d_gene,j_gene,len,v_gene,CDR3nt,CDR3aa
.,.,TRBJ1-5,13,TRBV6-4,TGTGCCAGCAGTACCTATAGCAATCAGCCCCAGCATTTT,CASSTYSNQPQHF
medium-sized,TRBD2,TRBJ2-3,16,TRBV6-4,TGTGCCAGCAGTGACTCGGCGGGGGGCGACACAGATACGCAGTATTTT,CASSDSAGGDTDTQYF
.,.,TRBJ2-3,13,TRBV14,TGTGCCAGCAGCCTACTTGGGCGGAGGACGCAGTATTTT,CASSLLGRRTQYF
.,.,TRBJ2-1,15,TRBV7-2,TGTGCCAGCAGCTTGGCAGGATTAACCTACAATGAGCAGTTCTTC,CASSLAGLTYNEQFF
.,.,TRBJ2-1,16,TRBV7-9,TGTGCCAGCAGCCTTTTTCGGGGGGCTTACTACAATGAGCAGTTCTTC,CASSLFRGAYYNEQFF
.,.,TRBJ1-1,14,TRBV6-6,TGTGCCAGCAGTTATGGGGGGAGTCCCACTGAAGCTTTCTTT,CASSYGGSPTEAFF
.,TRBD1,TRBJ2-6,19,TRBV16,TGTGCCAGCAGCCAATCAGCGACAGGGGGTAGCTCTGGGGCCAACGTCCTGACTTTC,CASSQSATGGSSGANVLTF
.,.,TRBJ1-2,16,TRBV5-6,TGTGCCAGCAGCACAGCCACAGGGAGATCCATCTATGGCTACACCTTC,CASSTATGRSIYGYTF
.,TRBD2,TRBJ2-1,15,TRBV6-1,TGTGCCAGCAGTGCCGGGACTAGCGGTCCCAATGAGCAGTTCTTC,CASSAGTSGPNEQFF
.,.,TRBJ1-3,20,TRBV18,TGTGCCAGCTCACTTAGACCAGCACCGGACAGTCGGCCCTCTGGAAACACCATATATTTT,CASSLRPAPDSRPSGNTIYF
.,.,TRBJ1-2,13,TRBV7-9,TGTGCCAGCAGCTTAGGGGGGCAGGACGGCTACACCTTC,CASSLGGQDGYTF
.,.,TRBJ2-5,12,TRBV7-2,TGTGCCAGCAGCCGGGGCCAAGAGACCCAGTACTTC,CASSRGQETQYF
.,.,TRBJ1-2,16,TRBV5-4,TGTGCCAGCAGCTTGGGGACAGCGAAGGATATCTATGGCTACACCTTC,CASSLGTAKDIYGYTF
few,.,TRBJ1-5,16,TRBV4-3,TGCGCCAGCAGCCAAGACATTCGGGGGGGCAATCAGCCCCAGCATTTT,CASSQDIRGGNQPQHF
.,TRBD1,TRBJ2-1,16,TRBV2,TGTGCCAGCAGTGAAGCGGGCAGGGGGACGGCCAATGAGCAGTTCTTC,CASSEAGRGTANEQFF
.,TRBD2,TRBJ2-5,15,TRBV5-1,TGCGCCAGCTCCCCGAGCCCGGGAGGTCTAGAGACCCAGTACTTC,CASSPSPGGLETQYF
.,.,TRBJ1-2,16,TRBV7-9,TGTGCCAGCAGCTTAGCTTCGGGGGGCGCCTTCTATGGCTACACCTTC,CASSLASGGAFYGYTF
.,TRBD2,TRBJ2-1,20,TRBV9,TGTGCCAGCAGCGTAGCTACTCCTAGCGGGGGACTCCGTTCATACAATGAGCAGTTCTTC,CASSVATPSGGLRSYNEQFF
.,.,TRBJ2-1,14,TRBV10-3,TGTGCCATCAGTGGTGGTGGCAGGGGCGATGAGCAGTTCTTC,CAISGGGRGDEQFF
once,TRBD1,TRBJ1-1,14,TRBV6-4,TGTGCCAGCAGACGGGACAGGCAGAACACTGAAGCTTTCTTT,CASRRDRQNTEAFF
.,.,TRBJ1-4,14,TRBV11-2,TGTGCCAGCAGCTTTGGCTCTTTTCGTGAAAAACTGTTTTTT,CASSFGSFREKLFF